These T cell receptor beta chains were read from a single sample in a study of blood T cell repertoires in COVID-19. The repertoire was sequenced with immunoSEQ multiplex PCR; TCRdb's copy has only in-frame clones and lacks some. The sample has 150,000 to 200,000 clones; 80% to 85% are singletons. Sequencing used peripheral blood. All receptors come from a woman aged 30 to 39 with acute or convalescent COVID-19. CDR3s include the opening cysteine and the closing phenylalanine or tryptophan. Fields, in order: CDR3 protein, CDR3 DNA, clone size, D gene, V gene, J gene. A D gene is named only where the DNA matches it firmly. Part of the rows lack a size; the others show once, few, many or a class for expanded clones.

cdr3_aa: CASSLWDRDNSPLHF
cdr3_nt: TGCGCCAGCAGCTTGTGGGACAGGGACAATTCACCCCTCCACTTT
clone_size: .
d_call: TRBD1
v_call: TRBV5-1
j_call: TRBJ1-6

cdr3_aa: CASVRSSNEKLFF
cdr3_nt: TGTGCCAGCGTTCGCTCCAGTAATGAAAAACTGTTTTTT
clone_size: .
d_call: .
v_call: TRBV12-3/TRBV12-4
j_call: TRBJ1-4

cdr3_aa: CASSHSPSGPNTGELFF
cdr3_nt: TGCGCCAGCAGCCATTCACCTAGCGGGCCGAACACCGGGGAGCTGTTTTTT
clone_size: .
d_call: TRBD2
v_call: TRBV4-3
j_call: TRBJ2-2

cdr3_aa: CASSRGIAGIYEQYF
cdr3_nt: TGCGCCAGCAGCCGCGGCATAGCGGGGATCTACGAGCAGTACTTC
clone_size: few
d_call: TRBD2
v_call: TRBV4-1
j_call: TRBJ2-7

cdr3_aa: CASSSPFGTGTNEQYF
cdr3_nt: TGTGCCAGCAGCTCCCCTTTCGGGACAGGGACAAACGAGCAGTACTTC
clone_size: once
d_call: TRBD1
v_call: TRBV7-8
j_call: TRBJ2-7

cdr3_aa: CASSTGTSGGVGQFF
cdr3_nt: TGTGCCAGTAGTACCGGGACTAGCGGGGGGGTAGGGCAGTTCTTC
clone_size: once
d_call: TRBD2
v_call: TRBV19
j_call: TRBJ2-1

cdr3_aa: CASSAGHADTEAFF
cdr3_nt: TGTGCCAGCAGCGCGGGACATGCGGATACTGAAGCTTTCTTT
clone_size: .
d_call: .
v_call: TRBV9
j_call: TRBJ1-1

cdr3_aa: CAWSGTGREHEQYF
cdr3_nt: TGTGCCTGGAGTGGGACAGGGCGGGAACACGAGCAGTACTTC
clone_size: .
d_call: TRBD1
v_call: TRBV30
j_call: TRBJ2-7

cdr3_aa: CASSSDRGHTDTQYF
cdr3_nt: TGTGCCAGCAGCTCGGACAGGGGGCACACAGATACGCAGTATTTT
clone_size: .
d_call: TRBD1
v_call: TRBV27
j_call: TRBJ2-3

cdr3_aa: CASSLDRAYEQYF
cdr3_nt: TGTGCCAGCAGTCTGGACAGGGCCTACGAGCAGTACTTC
clone_size: .
d_call: TRBD1
v_call: TRBV12-3/TRBV12-4
j_call: TRBJ2-7

cdr3_aa: CASSLVAGLGTYEQYF
cdr3_nt: TGTGCCAGCAGCTTAGTCGCGGGCTTAGGCACCTACGAGCAGTACTTC
clone_size: .
d_call: .
v_call: TRBV7-9
j_call: TRBJ2-7

cdr3_aa: CASSERTGQGAFF
cdr3_nt: TGTGCCAGCAGCGAAAGGACGGGCCAGGGAGCTTTCTTT
clone_size: once
d_call: .
v_call: TRBV6-4
j_call: TRBJ1-1

cdr3_aa: CASSLVGLAGLSSYEQYF
cdr3_nt: TGTGCCAGCAGCTTAGTCGGACTAGCGGGGCTAAGCTCCTACGAGCAGTACTTC
clone_size: few
d_call: TRBD2
v_call: TRBV7-8
j_call: TRBJ2-7

cdr3_aa: CASSWSGDQPQHF
cdr3_nt: TGTGCCAGCAGTTGGTCAGGGGATCAGCCCCAGCATTTT
clone_size: .
d_call: .
v_call: TRBV6-5
j_call: TRBJ1-5

cdr3_aa: CASSKVKNQPRGTNEKLFF
cdr3_nt: TGTGCCAGCAGCAAAGTTAAAAACCAACCTAGGGGAACTAATGAAAAACTGTTTTTT
clone_size: .
d_call: .
v_call: TRBV21-1
j_call: TRBJ1-4

cdr3_aa: CASSIARTLAYEQYF
cdr3_nt: TGTGCCAGTAGTATAGCCCGGACATTAGCCTACGAGCAGTACTTC
clone_size: .
d_call: .
v_call: TRBV19
j_call: TRBJ2-7

cdr3_aa: CASSLEAGSTDTQYF
cdr3_nt: TGCGCCAGCAGTCTCGAAGCAGGGAGCACAGATACGCAGTATTTT
clone_size: few
d_call: .
v_call: TRBV4-3
j_call: TRBJ2-3

cdr3_aa: CASSLAPTAQETQYF
cdr3_nt: TGTGCCAGCAGCTTGGCACCGACAGCTCAAGAGACCCAGTACTTC
clone_size: .
d_call: .
v_call: TRBV5-4
j_call: TRBJ2-5

cdr3_aa: CASSDIGTGGGYTF
cdr3_nt: TGTGCCAGCAGTGATATCGGGACAGGGGGAGGCTACACCTTC
clone_size: .
d_call: TRBD1
v_call: TRBV28
j_call: TRBJ1-2

cdr3_aa: CASSISGQGAYGYTF
cdr3_nt: TGTGCCAGTAGTATTTCCGGACAGGGGGCCTATGGCTACACCTTC
clone_size: .
d_call: TRBD1
v_call: TRBV19
j_call: TRBJ1-2

cdr3_aa: CASKISTRGDGYTF
cdr3_nt: TGTGCCAGCAAGATTTCGACACGTGGCGATGGCTACACCTTC
clone_size: .
d_call: .
v_call: TRBV5-4
j_call: TRBJ1-2

cdr3_aa: CASTRGIGQPQHF
cdr3_nt: TGTGCCAGCACGAGGGGGATAGGTCAGCCCCAGCATTTT
clone_size: .
d_call: .
v_call: TRBV28
j_call: TRBJ1-5

cdr3_aa: CASSLPDRVSSYEQYF
cdr3_nt: TGTGCCAGCAGCCTCCCGGACAGGGTGAGCTCCTACGAGCAGTACTTC
clone_size: .
d_call: TRBD1
v_call: TRBV11-2
j_call: TRBJ2-7

cdr3_aa: CAWSDRGLSEQFF
cdr3_nt: TGTGCCTGGAGTGATAGGGGGCTCAGTGAGCAGTTCTTC
clone_size: .
d_call: TRBD1
v_call: TRBV30
j_call: TRBJ2-1

cdr3_aa: CASSPVRGGKQETQYF
cdr3_nt: TGTGCCAGCAGCCCCGTGAGGGGAGGGAAGCAAGAGACCCAGTACTTC
clone_size: .
d_call: TRBD2
v_call: TRBV9
j_call: TRBJ2-5

cdr3_aa: CASSRTGGKETQYF
cdr3_nt: TGTGCCAGCAGCAGGACAGGGGGTAAAGAGACCCAGTACTTC
clone_size: .
d_call: .
v_call: TRBV21-1
j_call: TRBJ2-5

cdr3_aa: CASKEQGRGEKLFF
cdr3_nt: TGTGCCAGTAAGGAGCAGGGGAGGGGTGAAAAACTGTTTTTT
clone_size: .
d_call: .
v_call: TRBV19
j_call: TRBJ1-4

cdr3_aa: CASSPEAMSYNEQFF
cdr3_nt: TGTGCCAGCAGCCCCGAGGCTATGTCCTACAATGAGCAGTTCTTC
clone_size: .
d_call: .
v_call: TRBV7-6
j_call: TRBJ2-1

cdr3_aa: CASSWEVDTEAFF
cdr3_nt: TGCGCCAGCAGCTGGGAGGTGGACACTGAAGCTTTCTTT
clone_size: .
d_call: .
v_call: TRBV5-1
j_call: TRBJ1-1

cdr3_aa: CASSLTRLKAQYF
cdr3_nt: TGTGCCAGCAGCTTAACCAGACTGAAGGCCCAGTACTTC
clone_size: once
d_call: .
v_call: TRBV11-2
j_call: TRBJ2-5

cdr3_aa: CASSENTEAFF
cdr3_nt: TGTGCCTCCTCAGAGAACACTGAAGCTTTCTTT
clone_size: .
d_call: .
v_call: TRBV6-5
j_call: TRBJ1-1

cdr3_aa: CASSLAGGGQPQHF
cdr3_nt: TGTGCCAGCAGCTTAGCAGGGGGCGGGCAGCCCCAGCATTTT
clone_size: .
d_call: TRBD1
v_call: TRBV7-2
j_call: TRBJ1-5

cdr3_aa: CASSPSGGENQPQHF
cdr3_nt: TGCGCCAGCAGCCCCTCAGGGGGCGAGAATCAGCCCCAGCATTTT
clone_size: .
d_call: TRBD1
v_call: TRBV4-1
j_call: TRBJ1-5

cdr3_aa: CASSNQGYEQYF
cdr3_nt: TGTGCCAGCAGTAATCAGGGTTACGAGCAGTACTTC
clone_size: .
d_call: .
v_call: TRBV6-5
j_call: TRBJ2-7

cdr3_aa: CSVGGLDQPQHF
cdr3_nt: TGCAGCGTTGGGGGCCTTGATCAGCCCCAGCATTTT
clone_size: .
d_call: .
v_call: TRBV29-1
j_call: TRBJ1-5

cdr3_aa: CASSLSYKYEQYF
cdr3_nt: TGTGCCAGCAGTTTATCGTACAAGTACGAGCAGTACTTC
clone_size: .
d_call: .
v_call: TRBV27
j_call: TRBJ2-7

cdr3_aa: CASSMPGTSGGVSYEQYF
cdr3_nt: TGTGCCAGCAGCATGCCCGGGACTAGCGGGGGGGTTTCCTACGAGCAGTACTTC
clone_size: .
d_call: TRBD2
v_call: TRBV7-2
j_call: TRBJ2-7

cdr3_aa: CASTLRSRGLRGGTQYF
cdr3_nt: TGTGCCAGCACCCTTCGAAGTAGAGGGCTCAGAGGTGGTACGCAGTATTTT
clone_size: .
d_call: .
v_call: TRBV28
j_call: TRBJ2-3

cdr3_aa: CASSLLPLDKYYNEQFF
cdr3_nt: TGTGCCAGCAGCCTATTACCCCTGGACAAATACTACAATGAGCAGTTCTTC
clone_size: .
d_call: .
v_call: TRBV27
j_call: TRBJ2-1

cdr3_aa: CASNTRGEQFF
cdr3_nt: TGTGCCAGCAACACCCGGGGTGAGCAGTTCTTC
clone_size: .
d_call: .
v_call: TRBV27
j_call: TRBJ2-1

cdr3_aa: CASSQALTSGSGETQYF
cdr3_nt: TGCGCCAGCAGCCAAGCCTTGACTAGCGGGAGTGGGGAGACCCAGTACTTC
clone_size: .
d_call: TRBD2
v_call: TRBV4-3
j_call: TRBJ2-5

cdr3_aa: CASSRTGYEQYF
cdr3_nt: TGTGCCAGCAGCCGGACAGGGTACGAGCAGTACTTC
clone_size: .
d_call: TRBD1
v_call: TRBV2
j_call: TRBJ2-7

cdr3_aa: CASSTSGGNYAKNIQYF
cdr3_nt: TGTGCCAGCAGCACAAGCGGGGGGAATTATGCCAAAAACATTCAGTACTTC
clone_size: .
d_call: TRBD2
v_call: TRBV13
j_call: TRBJ2-4

cdr3_aa: CASSPGPDRTYSYEQYF
cdr3_nt: TGCGCCAGCAGCCCGGGGCCGGACAGAACCTATTCGTACGAGCAGTACTTC
clone_size: few
d_call: .
v_call: TRBV4-1
j_call: TRBJ2-7

cdr3_aa: CASSFLLWTSGLQNEQYF
cdr3_nt: TGCGCCAGCAGCTTCTTGCTTTGGACTAGCGGGCTCCAAAACGAGCAGTACTTC
clone_size: .
d_call: TRBD2
v_call: TRBV5-1
j_call: TRBJ2-7

cdr3_aa: CASSQGGGTRRTNEQFF
cdr3_nt: TGTGCCAGCAGCCAAGGGGGAGGGACTAGACGGACAAATGAGCAGTTCTTC
clone_size: .
d_call: TRBD2
v_call: TRBV3-1/TRBV3-2
j_call: TRBJ2-1

cdr3_aa: CASSLGQGSLAEQFF
cdr3_nt: TGTGCCAGCAGTTTAGGACAGGGTTCCTTAGCTGAGCAGTTCTTC
clone_size: .
d_call: TRBD1
v_call: TRBV28
j_call: TRBJ2-1

cdr3_aa: CASSQDDSVTGELFF
cdr3_nt: TGTGCCAGCAGCCAAGACGATAGCGTGACCGGGGAGCTGTTTTTT
clone_size: .
d_call: .
v_call: TRBV4-2
j_call: TRBJ2-2

cdr3_aa: CASSLPPGLGYGYTF
cdr3_nt: TGTGCCAGCAGTTTACCCCCGGGATTGGGCTATGGCTACACCTTC
clone_size: .
d_call: .
v_call: TRBV28
j_call: TRBJ1-2

cdr3_aa: CASSSEAGLRGTEAFF
cdr3_nt: TGCGCCAGCAGTAGCGAAGCGGGACTCCGGGGGACTGAAGCTTTCTTT
clone_size: .
d_call: .
v_call: TRBV5-1
j_call: TRBJ1-1

cdr3_aa: CASSGDRGGEFGYTF
cdr3_nt: TGTGCCAGCAGCGGGGACAGGGGAGGAGAGTTTGGCTACACCTTC
clone_size: .
d_call: TRBD1
v_call: TRBV4-2
j_call: TRBJ1-2

cdr3_aa: CAISGGLAGGRRVMETQYF
cdr3_nt: TGTGCCATCAGTGGGGGACTAGCGGGGGGCCGAAGGGTTATGGAGACCCAGTACTTC
clone_size: .
d_call: TRBD2
v_call: TRBV10-3
j_call: TRBJ2-5

cdr3_aa: CASSPGTEEKLFF
cdr3_nt: TGTGCCAGCTCACCCGGGACAGAAGAAAAACTGTTTTTT
clone_size: once
d_call: TRBD1
v_call: TRBV18
j_call: TRBJ1-4

cdr3_aa: CASTPWNRGTQYF
cdr3_nt: TGTGCCAGCACCCCTTGGAACAGGGGAACGCAGTATTTT
clone_size: .
d_call: TRBD1
v_call: TRBV27
j_call: TRBJ2-3

cdr3_aa: CASSQSGLAGYNEQFF
cdr3_nt: TGTGCCAGCAGCCAAAGTGGGCTAGCGGGATACAATGAGCAGTTCTTC
clone_size: .
d_call: TRBD2
v_call: TRBV3-1/TRBV3-2
j_call: TRBJ2-1

cdr3_aa: CASSFQSGGMYEQYF
cdr3_nt: TGTGCCAGCAGTTTTCAGTCAGGGGGCATGTACGAGCAGTACTTC
clone_size: .
d_call: TRBD1
v_call: TRBV28
j_call: TRBJ2-7

cdr3_aa: CASNFRGTGSYEQYF
cdr3_nt: TGTGCCAGCAATTTCAGGGGGACAGGGTCCTACGAGCAGTACTTC
clone_size: .
d_call: TRBD1
v_call: TRBV28
j_call: TRBJ2-7